This TCR beta chain was obtained from a study of T cell changes during pregnancy in multiple sclerosis. The repertoire was sequenced with immunoSEQ multiplex PCR; TCRdb's copy has only in-frame clones and lacks some. The sample has tens of thousands of clones; about 89% are singletons. The CDR3 consists of 15 residues. Looked up from germline, CDR1 is SGHAT and CDR2 is FQNNGV. With 5 bases removed from V and 2 bases from J, the gap between germline ends came to 14 bases. The TCR comes from a female donor in good health, enrolled as a control in a pregnancy study. The material sequenced was peripheral blood, taken in the first trimester of pregnancy. This chain connects TRBV11-2 to TRBJ2-3, with D maybe TRBD1 (6 bases). CDR3 sequence reads: CASSPGTLITDTQYF. The CDR3 nucleotides read TGTGCCAGCAGCCCCGGGACATTAATCACAGATACGCAGTATTTT.